This T cell receptor (beta chain) comes out of a study of identical twins. Concerning this clonotype itself: Antigen specificity is unknown.

cDNA carried unique molecular identifiers, and a universal primer site was added by template switching. MiXCR was run by TCRdb on the 5' RACE reads, yielding one entry per CDR3 protein. The sample lists approximately 620,000 distinct CDR3 sequences; 8.6% were seen once. Broader study findings: Surplus twin overlap in beta out-of-frame sequences was less pronounced. Whereas memory repertoires showed no such difference, abundant cord blood beta clonotypes carried fewer insertions.

CDR3 length equals 16 residues. The V gene end was trimmed by 10 bases and the J gene end by 4 bases; junction bases not matched to a gene: 11. CDR1 is MNHNS, CDR2 SASEGT, per germline. The same data also contributed to another study, on yellow fever vaccine responses in identical twins.

The clonotype originates from a woman aged 18-30 years in good health. Sequenced: PBMCs. The chain has TRBV6-1 and TRBJ2-2, with 11 bases lining up with TRBD1. The CDR3 DNA reads as TGTGCCACCCTGACGGGGACAGGGGGTCTCACCGGGGAGCTGTTTTTT. Its translation is CATLTGTGGLTGELFF.